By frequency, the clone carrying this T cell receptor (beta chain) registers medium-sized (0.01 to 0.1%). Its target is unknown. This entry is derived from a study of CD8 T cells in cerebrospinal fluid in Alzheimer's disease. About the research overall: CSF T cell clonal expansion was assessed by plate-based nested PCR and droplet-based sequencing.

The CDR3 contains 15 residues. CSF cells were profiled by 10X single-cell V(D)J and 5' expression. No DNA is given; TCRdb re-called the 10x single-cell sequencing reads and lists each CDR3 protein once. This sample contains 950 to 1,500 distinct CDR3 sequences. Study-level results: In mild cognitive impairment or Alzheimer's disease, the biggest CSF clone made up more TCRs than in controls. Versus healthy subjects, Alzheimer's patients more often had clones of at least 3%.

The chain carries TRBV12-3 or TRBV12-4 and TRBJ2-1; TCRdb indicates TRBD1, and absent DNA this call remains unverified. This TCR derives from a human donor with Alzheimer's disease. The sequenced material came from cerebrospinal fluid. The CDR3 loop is CASSSPGQTYNEQFF.